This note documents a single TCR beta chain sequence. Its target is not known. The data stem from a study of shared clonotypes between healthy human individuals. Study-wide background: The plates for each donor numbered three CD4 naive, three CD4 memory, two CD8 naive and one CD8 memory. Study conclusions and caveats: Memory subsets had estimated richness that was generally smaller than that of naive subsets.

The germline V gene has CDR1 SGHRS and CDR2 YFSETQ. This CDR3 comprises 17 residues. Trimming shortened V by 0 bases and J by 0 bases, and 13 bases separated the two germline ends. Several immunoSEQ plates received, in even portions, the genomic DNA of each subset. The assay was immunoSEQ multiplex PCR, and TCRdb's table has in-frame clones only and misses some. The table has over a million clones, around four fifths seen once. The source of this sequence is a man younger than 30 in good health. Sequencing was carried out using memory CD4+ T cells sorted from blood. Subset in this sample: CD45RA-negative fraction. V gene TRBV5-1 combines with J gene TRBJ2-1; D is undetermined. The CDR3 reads CASSLAPFSSSYNEQFF. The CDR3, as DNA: TGCGCCAGCAGCTTGGCCCCGTTCAGCAGCTCCTACAATGAGCAGTTCTTC.